This T cell receptor (beta chain) was sequenced for a study of blood T cell repertoires in COVID-19. Looking at the study overall: T cells, B-cell-depleted T cells, or PBMCs provided the cDNA or gDNA that served as material.

Authors' processing steps: From reference gene primer amplification, estimates of nucleated cell counts were derived. Only in-frame clones appear in the TCRdb table, and some are missing; sequencing was by immunoSEQ multiplex PCR. The V and J calls and clone size are taken from that table; D and trimming were inferred from the DNA. The repertoire holds approximately 250,000 clones, about 87% seen once, with around 9.2% in the top ten. The V gene end was trimmed by 2 bases and the J gene end by 14 bases; junction bases not matched to a gene: 6. The CDR3 has 12 residues. The germline V gene encodes CDR1 SGHAT and CDR2 FQDESV (reference sequence).

Material for sequencing was peripheral blood. This receptor was obtained from a human donor in a cohort sampled during active COVID-19. The chain couples TRBV11-1 to TRBJ2-1; 7 nucleotides line up with TRBD1. In DNA, the CDR3 is TGTGCCAGCAGCTTACTTACAGGGGTGGAGTTCTTC. Amino acids: CASSLLTGVEFF.